This T cell receptor beta chain appears in the sequencing data of a study of cytomegalovirus exposure and HLA in healthy donors. In the PCR, 60 Vbeta and 13 Jbeta primers were used. The method was immunoSEQ multiplex PCR; TCRdb's version includes in-frame clones alone and lacks a portion of them. The sample has around 150,000 clones, 70% to 80% seen once. Germline loops: CDR1 LGHNA, CDR2 YSLEER. The CDR3 has 16 amino acids. V was trimmed by 1 base and J by 1 base, leaving 13 bases between them. The origin of this receptor is a man aged 18-30 years in good health and CMV-seropositive. This chain uses TRBV4-3 with TRBJ1-1, with D uncertain. The sample taken for sequencing was PBMCs. CDR3 coding DNA: TGCGCCAGCAGCCAAGCATATATTGAGAGGAACACTGAAGCTTTCTTT. Amino acid sequence: CASSQAYIERNTEAFF.